This T cell receptor beta chain derives from a study of T cell responses to AZD1222 COVID-19 vaccine. V lost 4 bases and J lost 4, with 10 bases in between. This CDR3 has 13 residues. Looked up from germline, CDR1 is SGHNT and CDR2 is YENEEA. Sequencing used immunoSEQ multiplex PCR; TCRdb keeps in-frame clones, though not all of them. The table lists roughly 180,000 clones, 85% to 90% of them singletons. The chain uses TRBV11-3 and TRBJ1-1, with a weak D call TRBD1 (5 bases). Here the sequenced sample was peripheral blood, taken on day 0 of AZD1222 vaccination. The origin of this receptor is an adult in good health. The CDR3 protein is CASSSRVGTEAFF. CDR3 DNA sequence: TGTGCCAGCAGCTCCAGGGTTGGCACTGAAGCTTTCTTT.